The next 24 T cell receptor beta chains were all read from a single sample in a study of cytomegalovirus exposure and HLA in healthy donors. Primers: 60 Vbeta forward and 13 Jbeta reverse. The protocol was immunoSEQ multiplex PCR, while the TCRdb copy is restricted to in-frame clones and leaves out a portion. The sample holds 120,000 or so clones; over 65% are singletons and the top ten take approximately 10%. Sequenced: PBMCs. The source of these receptors is a man aged 25 to 45 in good health and CMV-seropositive.

The gene calls are TRBV7-9 and TRBJ2-5; no clear D gene. CDR3 size: 17 residues. The ends were cut back, 0 bases at V and 0 bases at J, with 14 bases in the middle. Looked up from germline, CDR1 is SEHNR and CDR2 is FQNEAQ (reference sequence). CDR3 sequence reads: CASSLAQGNGYQETQYF. The CDR3 region has the DNA TGTGCCAGCAGCTTAGCGCAAGGCAACGGGTACCAAGAGACCCAGTACTTC.

The V gene is TRBV5-4, the J gene TRBJ2-7; 11 bases align to TRBD1. CDR1 is SGHNT, CDR2 YYREEE, per germline (reference sequence). CDR3 size: 14 residues. The J segment lost 2 bases and the V segment lost 3 bases, leaving 1 base of the junction unmatched. Here the CDR3 reads CASSSGQGAYEQYF. In nucleotides, the CDR3 is TGTGCCAGCAGCTCGGGACAGGGGGCCTACGAGCAGTACTTC. Based on the CDR3 plus reference TRBV5-4 and TRBJ2-7, the full variable domain is ETGVTQSPTHLIKTRGQQVTLRCSSQSGHNTVSWYQQALGQGPQFIFQYYREEENGRGNFPPRFSGLQFPNYSSELNVNALELDDSALYLCASSSGQGAYEQYFGPGTRLTVT.

This clone appeared a few times. The chain is built from TRBV29-1 and TRBJ1-2; D remains unclear. This CDR3 spans 13 amino acids. Germline CDR1 and CDR2: SQVTM and ANQGSEA. Trimming removed 4 bases at V and 1 base at J, with 10 bases between. The CDR3 sequence: CSVGSVNNYGYTF. The CDR3 nucleotides are TGCAGCGTTGGATCAGTCAATAACTATGGCTACACCTTC.

The V call is TRBV2, the J call TRBJ2-7; TRBD2 matches at 13 bases. With 6 bases clipped from V and 3 bases from J, the junction kept 2 bases outside the gene matches. Germline CDR1 SNHLY, CDR2 FYNNEI. CDR3 length: 14 amino acids. The CDR3 protein is CASSGTSGIYEQYF. The DNA of the CDR3 is TGTGCCAGCAGCGGGACTAGCGGGATCTACGAGCAGTACTTC. Combining the CDR3 with reference TRBV2 and TRBJ2-7 gives the whole variable domain EPEVTQTPSHQVTQMGQEVILRCVPISNHLYFYWYRQILGQKVEFLVSFYNNEISEKSEIFDDQFSVERPDGSNFTLKIRSTKLEDSAMYFCASSGTSGIYEQYFGPGTRLTVT.

The rearrangement uses TRBV9 and TRBJ1-3; D unclear. The CDR3 is 17 residues long. V lost 0 bases and J 0 bases, leaving 13 bases between the germline ends. CDR1 is SGDLS, CDR2 YYNGEE, per germline. The CDR3 loop is CASSVAGLGLSGNTIYF. CDR3 sequence (DNA): TGTGCCAGCAGCGTAGCTGGGCTCGGCCTCTCTGGAAACACCATATATTTT.

The chain has TRBV19 and TRBJ1-1; TRBD1 is a possible D gene (6 bases). Germline CDR1 and CDR2: LNHDA and SQIVND (reference sequence). V was shortened by 6 bases and J by 1 base, with 15 bases between the two germline ends. The CDR3 covers 15 residues. CDR3 sequence: CASRAIRTENTEAFF. DNA for the CDR3: TGTGCCAGTAGAGCGATCAGGACAGAGAACACTGAAGCTTTCTTT. Filled out from reference TRBV19 and TRBJ1-1, the complete variable domain reads DGGITQSPKYLFRKEGQNVTLSCEQNLNHDAMYWYRQDPGQGLRLIYYSQIVNDFQKGDIAEGYSVSREKKESFPLTVTSAQKNPTAFYLCASRAIRTENTEAFFGQGTRLTVV.

V is TRBV6-5 and J is TRBJ2-5, with D perhaps matching TRBD1 (5 bases). CDR1 and CDR2 (germline): MNHEY, SVGAGI. Trimming left V 1 base short and J 1 base short, with 7 bases between. The CDR3 spans 14 residues. The CDR3: CASSYLTVQETQYF. The CDR3 nucleotides read TGTGCCAGCAGTTACTTGACAGTCCAAGAGACCCAGTACTTC.

The CDR3 is CASSVAFGRGRGEQYF. CDR3 nucleotides: TGTGCCAGCAGCGTGGCGTTCGGCAGGGGTAGGGGTGAGCAGTACTTC. This chain uses TRBV7-2 with TRBJ2-7; D might be TRBD1 (6 bases). Trimming took 5 bases from V and 7 from J, leaving 24 bases between them. The CDR3 loop spans 16 amino acids. CDR1 SGHTA and CDR2 FQGNSA come from the germline V gene.

The chain joins TRBV11-3 to TRBJ2-1; 9 bases align to TRBD2. Germline assignment: CDR1 SGHNT and CDR2 YENEEA. The CDR3 sequence is 16 residues long. V shed 1 base and J 3 bases; nucleotides not matched to a gene: 4. In DNA form, the CDR3 reads TGTGCCAGCAGCTTAGGCGGGAGGGTGATCTACAATGAGCAGTTCTTC. This gives the protein CASSLGGRVIYNEQFF.

The table lists this clone with a count of one. The V gene is TRBV20-1, the J gene TRBJ2-1; D unclear. V lost 3 bases and J lost 6, with 6 bases in between. Per the germline V gene, CDR1 is DFQATT and CDR2 is SNEGSKA (reference sequence). CDR3 length: 11 residues. The CDR3 sequence: CSARGINEQFF. CDR3 bases: TGCAGTGCTAGGGGCATCAATGAGCAGTTCTTC.

V and J are TRBV10-3 and TRBJ2-1; TRBD2 aligns across 8 bases. V lost 7 bases and J lost 5; bases outside the gene matches: 10. CDR1 and CDR2 (germline): ENHRY, SYGVKD. The CDR3 has 15 amino acids. CDR3 sequence (DNA): TGTGCCATCAACCGAAGCGGGAGAGGCGACAATGAGCAGTTCTTC. Translated, it gives CAINRSGRGDNEQFF.

The sample holds one count of this clone. The chain has TRBV5-1 and TRBJ1-1; D might be TRBD1 (6 bases). V gave up 2 bases and J gave up 1 base, with 12 bases separating them. The CDR3 has 15 amino acids. Germline V gene lookup returns CDR1 SGHRS and CDR2 YFSETQ. CDR3 region: CASSFPDRSNTEAFF. CDR3 bases: TGCGCCAGCAGCTTCCCGGACAGATCGAACACTGAAGCTTTCTTT. The complete variable domain, with remaining parts taken from reference TRBV5-1 and TRBJ1-1, reads KAGVTQTPRYLIKTRGQQVTLSCSPISGHRSVSWYQQTPGQGLQFLFEYFSETQRNKGNFPGRFSGRQFSNSRSEMNVSTLELGDSALYLCASSFPDRSNTEAFFGQGTRLTVV.

The chain joins TRBV2 to TRBJ2-1, with TRBD2 matching over 7 bases. The CDR3 loop spans 16 amino acids. With V trimmed by 6 bases and J by 3 bases, 11 bases remained unmatched. Germline CDR1 and CDR2: SNHLY and FYNNEI. For the CDR3, the DNA is TGTGCCAGCAGCGACTTCGGCGGGAGCCTCTACAATGAGCAGTTCTTC. Translating gives CASSDFGGSLYNEQFF. The full variable domain, with the rest looked up from reference TRBV2 and TRBJ2-1, is EPEVTQTPSHQVTQMGQEVILRCVPISNHLYFYWYRQILGQKVEFLVSFYNNEISEKSEIFDDQFSVERPDGSNFTLKIRSTKLEDSAMYFCASSDFGGSLYNEQFFGPGTRLTVL.

The chain couples TRBV2 to TRBJ1-1, with 7 positions matching TRBD1. This CDR3 has 15 amino acids. Germline lookup yields CDR1 SNHLY and CDR2 FYNNEI. V lost 4 bases and J lost 4; bases outside the gene matches: 9. As DNA, the CDR3 is TGTGCCAGCAGTGGGCGACAGGGTTATGGCACTGAAGCTTTCTTT. Its translation is CASSGRQGYGTEAFF.

The V and J genes are TRBV6-6 and TRBJ1-4; no firm D call. V lost 6 bases, J lost 1 base, and 9 bases lay in between. This CDR3 has 14 amino acids. CDR1 and CDR2 from the germline V gene are MNHNY and SVGAGI (reference sequence). The CDR3 is CASRVPGTNEKLFF. The DNA of the CDR3 is TGTGCCAGCAGGGTCCCGGGAACTAATGAAAAACTGTTTTTT.

V gene TRBV27 combines with J gene TRBJ2-3; no clear D. Germline V gene lookup returns CDR1 MNHEY and CDR2 SMNVEV (reference sequence). Trimming stripped 3 bases from V and 0 bases from J, with 10 bases between. The CDR3 loop spans 15 amino acids. CDR3 DNA: TGTGCCAGCAGTTTGTTCAGGTTGAGCACAGATACGCAGTATTTT. Translated, it gives CASSLFRLSTDTQYF.

This sequence joins TRBV2 and TRBJ2-1, with a weak D call TRBD2 (5 bases). Germline-derived CDR1 and CDR2 are SNHLY and FYNNEI. This CDR3 has 17 residues. Between the trimmed V and J ends, which lost 1 base and 4 bases, there was a span of 17 bases. This CDR3 reads CASSEVLVGVIYNEQFF. CDR3 bases: TGTGCCAGCAGTGAAGTTTTAGTGGGAGTAATTTACAATGAGCAGTTCTTC.

J is TRBJ1-1 and V is TRBV27; the D gene is possibly TRBD1 (6 bases). The germline V gene has CDR1 MNHEY and CDR2 SMNVEV (reference sequence). This CDR3 is 15 amino acids long. Trimming removed 4 bases from V and 2 bases from J, with 14 bases in between. The CDR3 here is CASSSRGFPNTEAFF. The CDR3 nucleotides are TGTGCCAGCAGTTCCAGGGGCTTCCCTAACACTGAAGCTTTCTTT.

The genes are TRBV27 and TRBJ2-7; D might be TRBD2 (7 bases). Per germline, CDR1 MNHEY and CDR2 SMNVEV (reference sequence). V gave up 8 bases and J gave up 6 bases, with 20 bases separating them. This CDR3 has 14 residues. CDR3 coding DNA: TGTGCCAGCCGCCCACGGGGGGCGATCGGCGAGCAGTACTTC. This encodes CASRPRGAIGEQYF.

The rearrangement joins TRBV28 to TRBJ2-7; D possibly corresponds to TRBD1 (7 bases). The CDR3 has 14 amino acids. V was clipped by 11 bases and J by 0 bases, with 17 bases between them. Per the germline V gene, CDR1 is MDHEN and CDR2 is SYDVKM. In nucleotides, the CDR3 is TGTGCCGCGGAGGGGGCCGAGGACTCCTACGAGCAGTACTTC. Protein: CAAEGAEDSYEQYF.

A few counts support this clone. The chain uses TRBV2 and TRBJ2-3; TRBD1 matches 7 bases. V lost 7 bases to trimming and J lost 0 bases; unmatched junction nucleotides: 4. CDR1 SNHLY and CDR2 FYNNEI come from the germline V gene. The CDR3 is 14 residues long. The CDR3, as DNA: TGTGCCAGCAAGACAGGGATCAGCACAGATACGCAGTATTTT. This codes for CASKTGISTDTQYF.

The chain is built from TRBV25-1 and TRBJ1-1; no firm D call. The germline V gene has CDR1 MGHDK and CDR2 SYGVNS. V was clipped by 4 bases and J by 6 bases, with 18 bases between them. The CDR3 spans 15 residues. This chain's CDR3 is CASSGLSMYRAEAFF. CDR3 nucleotides: TGTGCCAGCAGTGGATTATCTATGTATCGGGCTGAAGCTTTCTTT.

The genes are TRBV29-1 and TRBJ1-2, with 9 bases matching TRBD1. The CDR3 sequence is 13 residues long. Germline V gene data show CDR1 as SQVTM and CDR2 as ANQGSEA. The trim removed 4 bases at V and 4 bases at J, leaving 4 bases unmatched. The CDR3 loop reads CSVGDRDRYGYTF. For the CDR3, the DNA is TGCAGCGTTGGGGACAGGGACCGCTATGGCTACACCTTC.

The V gene is TRBV6-5, the J gene TRBJ1-4, with a weak D call TRBD1 (5 bases). The ends were cut back, 4 bases at V and 7 bases at J, with 19 bases in the middle. The CDR3 length is 16 residues. CDR1 and CDR2 from the germline V gene are MNHEY and SVGAGI. The CDR3 loop is CASSFSTLTDREKLFF. The CDR3 DNA follows: TGTGCCAGCAGTTTTAGCACTCTGACAGACCGTGAAAAACTGTTTTTT.